These 11 T cell receptor beta chains were all obtained from the same sample, sequenced in a study of blood T cell repertoires in COVID-19. Clones were read by immunoSEQ multiplex PCR, and TCRdb kept only the in-frame ones, dropping some. The sample contains tens of thousands of clones, about 90% of which appear only once. Sequenced: peripheral blood. These receptors all stem from a male donor with acute or convalescent COVID-19.

This clone was detected only once. The genes are TRBV6-1 and TRBJ2-7, with 8 bases aligning to TRBD1. With 3 bases clipped from V and 0 bases from J, the junction kept 4 bases outside the gene matches. This CDR3 is built from 15 residues. The germline V gene encodes CDR1 MNHNS and CDR2 SASEGT. The CDR3 sequence: CASSDRTGSSYEQYF. The DNA of the CDR3 is TGTGCCAGCAGTGATCGGACAGGGAGCTCCTACGAGCAGTACTTC.

This sequence joins TRBV27 and TRBJ2-1; D is unresolved. Trimming removed 7 bases from V and 2 bases from J, with 12 bases in between. The CDR3 consists of 14 residues. Germline-derived CDR1 and CDR2 are MNHEY and SMNVEV (reference sequence). CDR3 protein: CASTPSRAYNEQFF. CDR3 DNA: TGTGCCAGCACCCCCAGTCGGGCCTACAATGAGCAGTTCTTC.

The table lists this clone with a few counts. The V and J genes are TRBV6-1 and TRBJ2-2; 9 nucleotides match TRBD1. The V and J ends lost 2 bases and 6 bases, in that order; junction bases with no gene match: 7. CDR1 and CDR2 (germline): MNHNS, SASEGT. The CDR3 loop spans 16 amino acids. In nucleotides, the CDR3 is TGTGCCAGCAGTGAACGGGACAGGGAAGTCCCCGGGGAGCTGTTTTTT. This codes for CASSERDREVPGELFF.

J is TRBJ2-1 and V is TRBV11-3, with 7 bases lining up with TRBD1. CDR1 is SGHNT, CDR2 YENEEA, per germline. V was pared by 5 bases and J by 3 bases, with 16 bases of the junction left unmatched. This CDR3 region has 18 residues. CDR3 protein: CASSRRTGAADIYNEQFF. The CDR3 region has the DNA TGTGCCAGCAGCAGGCGGACAGGTGCCGCCGATATCTACAATGAGCAGTTCTTC.

This clone was seen only once. This chain links TRBV5-4 with TRBJ2-1, with 9 bases that match TRBD2. Germline assignment: CDR1 SGHNT and CDR2 YYREEE (reference sequence). The CDR3 spans 15 residues. Losses at the gene ends were 1 base for V and 6 bases for J; bases not matched to a gene: 5. The CDR3 protein is CASSLQASGANEQFF. The CDR3 region has the DNA TGTGCCAGCAGCTTGCAGGCTAGCGGGGCCAATGAGCAGTTCTTC.

The J gene is TRBJ1-2, the V gene TRBV5-4, with a weak D call TRBD1 (5 bases). Germline values: CDR1 SGHNT, CDR2 YYREEE (reference sequence). The CDR3 consists of 15 residues. Trimming took off 6 bases at V and 7 bases at J, with 22 bases between the two ends. CDR3 in DNA: TGTGCCAGCACCCGGGGGGGTTTGCAAGGCGGTGGCTACACCTTC. Translated, it gives CASTRGGLQGGGYTF.

Only one count was recorded for this clone. V and J are TRBV5-1 and TRBJ1-2; 8 bases line up with TRBD1. With 5 bases clipped from V and 0 bases from J, the junction kept 9 bases outside the gene matches. CDR1 SGHRS and CDR2 YFSETQ come from the germline V gene. The CDR3 runs to 16 residues. The CDR3 coding sequence is TGCGCCAGCAGGGCTTCAGGGACAGGAGCTAACTATGGCTACACCTTC. Translated: CASRASGTGANYGYTF. Based on the CDR3 plus reference TRBV5-1 and TRBJ1-2, the full variable domain is KAGVTQTPRYLIKTRGQQVTLSCSPISGHRSVSWYQQTPGQGLQFLFEYFSETQRNKGNFPGRFSGRQFSNSRSEMNVSTLELGDSALYLCASRASGTGANYGYTFGSGTRLTVV.

The chain combines TRBV10-3 with TRBJ1-2; the match to TRBD1 covers 8 bases. This CDR3 is 15 amino acids long. Looked up from germline, CDR1 is ENHRY and CDR2 is SYGVKD. With V trimmed by 6 bases and J by 3 bases, 9 bases remained unmatched. The DNA for the CDR3 is TGTGCCATCAGCCATTCGACAGGGGCGGACTATGGCTACACCTTC. The encoded protein is CAISHSTGADYGYTF.

The chain recombines TRBV3-1 (or the pseudogene TRBV3-2) with TRBJ1-1; TRBD1 matches 9 bases. This CDR3 has 16 residues. Trimming cost V 6 bases and J 4 bases; bases outside gene matches: 12. Germline V gene lookup returns CDR1 LGHDT and CDR2 YNNKEL (reference sequence). CDR3 bases: TGTGCCAGCAGTGGCCCGTTGGGGACAGGGCGCACTGAAGCTTTCTTT. Its translation is CASSGPLGTGRTEAFF.

The chain couples TRBV5-4 to TRBJ1-6; possible D gene TRBD1, 6 bases. The CDR3 runs 18 residues. Germline loops: CDR1 SGHNT, CDR2 YYREEE (reference sequence). Trimming removed 4 bases from V and 1 base from J, with 18 bases in between. The CDR3 is CASSTGGAKWSYNSPLHF. The CDR3 DNA sequence: TGTGCCAGCAGCACTGGGGGGGCGAAGTGGTCCTATAATTCACCCCTCCACTTT.

The chain has TRBV10-1 and TRBJ1-1; TRBD1 agrees at 9 bases. Germline V gene sequence: CDR1 WNHNN, CDR2 SYGVQD (reference sequence). This CDR3 region has 15 residues. Losses at the gene ends were 8 bases for V and 1 base for J; bases not matched to a gene: 8. The CDR3 protein is CASDEGQGTNTEAFF. The CDR3 bases are TGCGCCAGCGACGAGGGACAGGGTACGAACACTGAAGCTTTCTTT.